This T cell receptor beta chain was recorded in a study of CD8+CD57+ T cells in acquired aplastic anemia. Study context: The study obtained an average of around 3.1 ug of DNA from sorted CD4+ and CD8+ cells. In CD4+ cells, healthy donors produced an average of approximately 9.9 million reads.

Trimming took 11 bases from V and 7 from J; bases not matched to a gene: 7. Per the germline V gene, CDR1 is KGHDR and CDR2 is SFDVKD. CDR3 length: 13 residues. Genomic DNA acted as the template from which TCR beta VDJ combination and CDR3 sequence profiling were carried out. TCRdb fed the reads into MiXCR, producing one record per CDR3 protein. Among 60,000 or so distinct CDR3 sequences listed, under 55% were seen once. V gene TRBV24-1 combines with J gene TRBJ1-6; 7 bases line up with TRBD1. The clonotype comes from a human donor in good health, serving as a control. The sequenced sample was sorted CD4+, CD8+, or CD8+CD57+ T cells (not recorded which) from PBMCs. The CDR3 here is CAITDRVNSPLHF. CDR3 sequence (DNA): TGTGCCATCACCGACAGGGTGAATTCACCCCTCCACTTT.